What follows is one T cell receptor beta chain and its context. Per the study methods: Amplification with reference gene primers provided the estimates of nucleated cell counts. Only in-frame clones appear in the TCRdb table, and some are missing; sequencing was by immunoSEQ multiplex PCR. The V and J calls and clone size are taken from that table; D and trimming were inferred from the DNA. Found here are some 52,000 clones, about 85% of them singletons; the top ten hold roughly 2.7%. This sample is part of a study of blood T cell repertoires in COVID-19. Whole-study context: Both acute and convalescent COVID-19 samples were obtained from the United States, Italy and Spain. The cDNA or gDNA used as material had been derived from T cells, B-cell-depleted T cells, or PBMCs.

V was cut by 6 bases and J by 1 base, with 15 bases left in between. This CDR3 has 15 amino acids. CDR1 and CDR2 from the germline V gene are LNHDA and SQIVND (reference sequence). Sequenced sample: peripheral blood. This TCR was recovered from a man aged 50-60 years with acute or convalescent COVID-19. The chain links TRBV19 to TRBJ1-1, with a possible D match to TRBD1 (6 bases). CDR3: CASRTTGTTNTEAFF. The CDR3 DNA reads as TGTGCCAGTAGGACTACCGGGACAACGAACACTGAAGCTTTCTTT.